Below, 25 T cell receptor beta chains from the same sample are listed, as sequenced in a study of neurological immune-mediated disorders. TCRdb used MiXCR to reprocess the 5' RACE reads, holding one entry per CDR3 protein. The sample lists more than 30,000 distinct CDR3 sequences; approximately 4.2% were seen once. What was sequenced was PBMCs. The receptors here all came from a man aged 18 to 35 in good health.

This clonotype has ten or more counts. The chain combines TRBV2 with TRBJ2-7; D is unclear. CDR1 SNHLY and CDR2 FYNNEI come from the germline V gene. The CDR3 contains 14 residues. V was trimmed by 0 bases and J by 2 bases, leaving 8 bases between them. This CDR3 reads CASSEALWTYEQYF. DNA of the CDR3: TGTGCCAGCAGTGAAGCGCTTTGGACCTACGAGCAGTACTTC.

Many counts were recorded for this clonotype. The gene calls are TRBV3-1 and TRBJ2-5; D ambiguous. V dropped 5 bases and J dropped 0 bases, with 13 bases sitting between them. Germline CDR1 reads LGHDT; CDR2 reads YNNKEL (reference sequence). The CDR3 has 15 residues. CDR3 sequence (DNA): TGTGCCAGCAGCTTTGGCTGGCTAAACCAAGAGACCCAGTACTTC. Translating gives CASSFGWLNQETQYF.

At least ten counts were recorded for this clonotype. The V call is TRBV30, the J call TRBJ1-3, with D possibly TRBD1 on 5 matching bases. The V gene lost 4 bases and the J gene lost 2 bases, with 6 bases spanning the gap. Germline V gene data show CDR1 as GTSNPN and CDR2 as SVGIG (reference sequence). The CDR3 has 12 amino acids. The CDR3 region is CAWKGAGNTIYF. The CDR3 coding sequence is TGTGCCTGGAAAGGGGCTGGAAACACCATATATTTT.

This clonotype was found once. The rearrangement uses TRBV7-9 and TRBJ2-7; D perhaps matches TRBD2 (6 bases). Germline V gives CDR1 SEHNR, CDR2 FQNEAQ (reference sequence). The germline V and J ends were trimmed by 9 bases and 3 bases, with 15 bases remaining between them. The CDR3 covers 13 residues. The CDR3 sequence is CASVAVADYEQYF. The CDR3 DNA is TGTGCCAGTGTAGCGGTTGCGGACTACGAGCAGTACTTC.

In its sample, this clonotype was seen many times. The CDR3 region has the DNA TGTGCCTGGATCGGGAAGCCAGCTTTTGAAGCTTTCTTT. It yields the protein CAWIGKPAFEAFF. V usage is TRBV30 and J usage is TRBJ1-1; D remains unclear. Trimming pared 4 bases from V and 7 bases from J, leaving 16 bases between. Looked up from germline, CDR1 is GTSNPN and CDR2 is SVGIG (reference sequence). CDR3 length: 13 amino acids.

This clonotype showed up many times. The chain recombines TRBV27 with TRBJ2-7; D is unresolved. V lost 3 bases and J lost 4, with 19 bases in between. CDR1 is MNHEY and CDR2 is SMNVEV in the germline V gene (reference sequence). The CDR3 is 16 amino acids. The CDR3 here is CASSFGLSGRVYEQYF. The CDR3 nucleotides are TGTGCCAGCAGTTTTGGGCTTAGTGGACGAGTATACGAGCAGTACTTC.

This clonotype was detected many times. The chain recombines TRBV9 with TRBJ2-3, with D possibly TRBD1 on 5 matching bases. Trimming left V 1 base short and J 1 base short, with 10 bases between. CDR3 length: 15 residues. The V gene's germline CDR1 is SGDLS and CDR2 YYNGEE. The CDR3 DNA sequence: TGTGCCAGCAGCGTATCAAGGGGCCGCACAGATACGCAGTATTTT. Amino acids: CASSVSRGRTDTQYF.

In this sample, this clonotype turned up many times. The chain joins TRBV6-5 to TRBJ2-1; D is possibly TRBD1 or TRBD2 (5 bases each). The CDR3 runs to 15 residues. Germline CDR1 MNHEY, CDR2 SVGAGI. Trimming shortened V by 7 bases and J by 10 bases, and 23 bases separated the two germline ends. This CDR3 is CASTPRGPVQGEQFF. The CDR3 region has the DNA TGTGCCAGCACCCCCCGAGGGCCAGTCCAGGGCGAGCAGTTCTTC.

This clonotype showed up many times. The gene calls are TRBV9 and TRBJ1-3; 7 bases line up with TRBD1. CDR3 length equals 15 residues. Looked up from germline, CDR1 is SGDLS and CDR2 is YYNGEE. V shed 5 bases and J 0 bases; nucleotides not matched to a gene: 5. The CDR3 DNA reads TGTGCCAGCAGTCCTACAGGGGCCTCTGGAAACACCATATATTTT. Encoded protein: CASSPTGASGNTIYF.

This clonotype was counted at least ten times. The gene calls are TRBV20-1 and TRBJ1-5; TRBD1 might be the D (5 bases). With 2 bases removed from V and 6 bases from J, the gap between germline ends came to 17 bases. Looked up from germline, CDR1 is DFQATT and CDR2 is SNEGSKA (reference sequence). The CDR3 consists of 15 residues. The chain's CDR3 is CSARPEGSGRQPQHF. CDR3 sequence (DNA): TGCAGTGCTAGACCCGAGGGGTCCGGGCGTCAGCCCCAGCATTTT.

This clonotype was counted at least ten times. The chain links TRBV14 to TRBJ1-1, with D unclear. The V gene's germline CDR1 is SGHDN and CDR2 FVKESK. The CDR3 spans 14 residues. Trimming removed 4 bases from V and 6 bases from J, with 15 bases in between. As DNA, the CDR3 is TGTGCCAGCAGCCCGCAAGTCGGTACCCCTGAAGCTTTCTTT. It yields the protein CASSPQVGTPEAFF. Full variable domain (missing parts from reference TRBV14 and TRBJ1-1): EAGVTQFPSHSVIEKGQTVTLRCDPISGHDNLYWYRRVMGKEIKFLLHFVKESKQDESGMPNNRFLAERTGGTYSTLKVQPAELEDSGVYFCASSPQVGTPEAFFGQGTRLTVV.

This clonotype has at least ten counts. This sequence joins TRBV6-1 and TRBJ2-1; the D gene is possibly TRBD1 (5 bases). CDR1 is MNHNS and CDR2 is SASEGT in the germline V gene. The CDR3 runs to 14 residues. V shed 7 bases and J shed 8 bases, with 18 bases lying between them. CDR3 nucleotide sequence: TGTGCCAGCATAACGTGGGGCAGGGTGGATGAGCAGTTCTTC. This translates into CASITWGRVDEQFF.

The sample holds a few counts of this clonotype. The chain employs TRBV18 and TRBJ2-1, with a weak D call TRBD2 (6 bases). This CDR3 spans 15 amino acids. The germline CDR1 and CDR2 sequences are KGHSH and LQKENI. V shed 3 bases and J shed 3 bases, with 12 bases lying between them. The CDR3 spells CASSPGGGFYNEQFF. The CDR3 coding sequence is TGTGCCAGCTCACCTGGTGGAGGGTTCTACAATGAGCAGTTCTTC.

Ten or more counts support this clonotype. This chain uses TRBV6-5 with TRBJ1-4; D ambiguous. V was clipped by 1 base and J by 11 bases, with 5 bases between them. This CDR3 has 11 amino acids. The V gene's germline CDR1 is MNHEY and CDR2 SVGAGI. CDR3 loop: CASSYLGKLFF. The CDR3 bases are TGTGCCAGCAGTTACTTGGGGAAACTGTTTTTT.

This clonotype was detected many times. The genes are TRBV4-2 and TRBJ2-7, with D possibly TRBD1 on 6 matching bases. Between the trimmed V and J ends, which lost 0 bases and 5 bases, there was a span of 17 bases. The V gene's germline CDR1 is LGHNA and CDR2 YNFKEQ. The CDR3 spans 16 residues. DNA for the CDR3: TGTGCCAGCAGCCAAGATGTGGCAGGGGCGGTAGACGAGCAGTACTTC. Amino acids: CASSQDVAGAVDEQYF.

This clonotype showed up many times. V gene TRBV7-2 combines with J gene TRBJ2-7; TRBD1 matches at 9 bases. The ends lost 1 base at V and 1 base at J; junction bases unmatched: 2. Germline-derived CDR1 and CDR2 are SGHTA and FQGNSA. The CDR3 extends over 15 amino acids. Here the CDR3 reads CASSLVGTGSYEQYF. The CDR3 nucleotides read TGTGCCAGCAGCTTAGTGGGGACAGGGTCCTACGAGCAGTACTTC.

This clonotype was counted at least ten times. The chain links TRBV27 to TRBJ2-3; D possibly corresponds to TRBD2 (6 bases). V gave up 2 bases and J gave up 0 bases, with 15 bases separating them. CDR1 and CDR2 from the germline V gene are MNHEY and SMNVEV (reference sequence). This CDR3 contains 17 residues. The CDR3 here is CASSLLLTGTSTDTQYF. In DNA, the CDR3 is TGTGCCAGCAGTTTACTCCTTACCGGGACTAGCACAGATACGCAGTATTTT.

This clonotype was recorded many times. The genes are TRBV18 and TRBJ1-4, with D possibly TRBD1 on 5 matching bases. V lost 3 bases, J lost 8 bases, and 16 bases lay in between. CDR1 and CDR2 (germline): KGHSH, LQKENI. The CDR3 spans 15 residues. CDR3 coding DNA: TGTGCCAGCTCACCTCTCGCCGGGGGTTTCGAAAAACTGTTTTTT. It specifies CASSPLAGGFEKLFF.

This clonotype was recorded at least ten times. This chain links TRBV5-1 with TRBJ2-7; D remains ambiguous. V was clipped by 0 bases and J by 4 bases, with 11 bases between them. Germline V CDR1 and CDR2: SGHRS, YFSETQ. CDR3 size: 14 residues. This CDR3 reads CASSLAESDYEQYF. The CDR3, as DNA: TGCGCCAGCAGCTTGGCGGAGAGCGATTACGAGCAGTACTTC.

In this sample, this clonotype turned up many times. The chain has TRBV25-1 and TRBJ2-1; 9 bases line up with TRBD2. From germline, CDR1 is MGHDK and CDR2 SYGVNS. Germline trimming cut 8 bases from V and 5 bases from J; bases unmatched to any gene: 7. The CDR3 spans 14 residues. The CDR3 is CASSIAGDNNEQFF. CDR3 in DNA: TGTGCCAGCTCAATAGCGGGGGACAACAATGAGCAGTTCTTC.

V usage is TRBV5-1 and J usage is TRBJ2-1; weak D call: TRBD2 (5 bases). The CDR3 spans 15 residues. V was cut by 0 bases and J by 2 bases, with 9 bases left in between. Germline CDR1 reads SGHRS; CDR2 reads YFSETQ. The CDR3 bases are TGCGCCAGCAGCTTGGACGGGGTAACCTACAATGAGCAGTTCTTC. Protein product: CASSLDGVTYNEQFF.

This clonotype has ten or more counts. V gene TRBV6-5 combines with J gene TRBJ1-2; 10 bases are shared with TRBD1. The CDR3 is 15 amino acids. Trimming at V came to 5 bases and at J to 5 bases, leaving 8 bases not matched to a gene. Per the germline V gene, CDR1 is MNHEY and CDR2 is SVGAGI. Written as DNA, the CDR3 is TGTGCCAGCAGTCGACAGGGGGCGCCTTATTATGGCTACACCTTC. It codes for CASSRQGAPYYGYTF.

Many counts were recorded for this clonotype. The rearrangement uses TRBV25-1 and TRBJ2-6, with 12 positions matching TRBD1. CDR3 size: 19 residues. Germline values: CDR1 MGHDK, CDR2 SYGVNS. The V and J ends lost 3 bases and 0 bases, in that order; junction bases with no gene match: 6. The CDR3 reads CASSDWGQGALSGANVLTF. The CDR3 DNA is TGTGCCAGCAGTGACTGGGGACAGGGGGCCCTCTCTGGGGCCAACGTCCTGACTTTC.

In this sample, this clonotype turned up many times. This chain joins TRBV14 and TRBJ2-2; D is uncertain. Germline V gene sequence: CDR1 SGHDN, CDR2 FVKESK. Trimming shortened V by 2 bases and J by 0 bases, and 10 bases separated the two germline ends. The CDR3 contains 16 residues. CDR3 protein: CASSQKVFPNTGELFF. As DNA, the CDR3 is TGTGCCAGCAGCCAAAAAGTATTCCCGAACACCGGGGAGCTGTTTTTT.

Ten or more counts support this clonotype. The genes are TRBV20-1 and TRBJ2-7; 10 bases are a match to TRBD1. The CDR3 loop spans 12 amino acids. CDR1 is DFQATT and CDR2 is SNEGSKA in the germline V gene (reference sequence). Losses at the gene ends were 7 bases for V and 2 bases for J; bases not matched to a gene: 2. The CDR3 nucleotides read TGCAGTGGGACAGGGGGGACCTACGAGCAGTACTTC. Protein: CSGTGGTYEQYF.